This section outlines one T cell receptor beta chain sequence together with its context. The antigen remains undetermined. The beta constant-region primer was an equimolar mix of two oligonucleotides covering TRBC1 and TRBC2. TCRdb re-derived calls from the UMI-ligation and nested PCR reads in MiXCR, one entry per CDR3 protein. The top ten hold more than 0.13% of the sample, which has 140,000 to 150,000 distinct CDR3 sequences, over 15% seen once. The CDR3 is made up of 17 amino acids. V was clipped by 4 bases and J by 1 base, with 18 bases between them. Germline CDR1 reads SGHTA; CDR2 reads FQGNSA. This entry is derived from a study of naive and memory T cell subsets. Four subsets defined by CD45RA and CD27 were sorted after CD3, CD4, CD8 and live/dead staining. Notes on the study in general: Over 85% of naive TCR sequences appeared only once, unlike memory subsets. TCR counts from RNA may reflect activation-linked expression changes. Each distinct alpha or beta sequence counts as one clonotype.

Source material: naive CD4+ T cells from blood. The chain combines TRBV7-2 with TRBJ2-3; D gene unclear. This receptor was identified in a human donor in good health. The CDR3: CASSSDEDFWRTDTQYF. The CDR3 DNA is TGTGCCAGCAGCTCGGACGAAGACTTTTGGCGCACAGATACGCAGTATTTT.